This T cell receptor (beta chain) was profiled in a study of CD8+ T cells in alopecia areata. V gave up 2 bases and J gave up 1 base, with 6 bases separating them. Germline V lookup: CDR1 MNHNY, CDR2 SVGAGI (reference sequence). This CDR3 contains 14 residues. Reverse transcribed after extraction, RNA yielded cDNA as the sequencing template. The assay was immunoSEQ multiplex PCR, and TCRdb's table has in-frame clones only and misses some. The table has around 97,000 clones, approximately 60% seen once. This clonotype was sampled from a human donor in good health. Sequenced sample: CD4+ T cells sorted from blood. J is TRBJ1-5 and V is TRBV6-6; maybe TRBD1 (5 bases). For the CDR3, the DNA is TGTGCCAGCAGTTACGGGGGGAGCAATCAGCCCCAGCATTTT. The encoded protein is CASSYGGSNQPQHF.